This TCR beta chain appears in the sequencing data of a study of T cells in Graves' hyperthyroidism and ophthalmopathy. In its sample, this clonotype was seen many times. The antigen is not known. From RNA transcripts, TCR beta CDR3 regions were amplified. HTBI primers were the set used in a first-round RT-PCR of the TCR CDR3. TCRdb reprocessed the multiplex PCR reads via MiXCR and lists one record per CDR3 protein. Of 600,000 or so distinct CDR3 sequences in the sample, about a sixth were seen once. The CDR3 contains 13 residues. The V gene's germline CDR1 is MDHEN and CDR2 SYDVKM. Trimming took 5 bases from V and 1 from J, leaving 9 bases between them. Study-level points and caveats: Blood samples included most of the expanded thyroid clonotypes exceeding 0.001.

Graves' hyperthyroidism showing no ophthalmopathy progression within 18 months was considered stable. The V and J genes are TRBV28 and TRBJ2-7; D ambiguous. The source material was blood. The clonotype comes from a woman in her 30s with Graves' hyperthyroidism. CDR3 coding DNA: TGTGCCAGCAGTCCGCCCGCTTCCTACGAGCAGTACTTC. Translating gives CASSPPASYEQYF.